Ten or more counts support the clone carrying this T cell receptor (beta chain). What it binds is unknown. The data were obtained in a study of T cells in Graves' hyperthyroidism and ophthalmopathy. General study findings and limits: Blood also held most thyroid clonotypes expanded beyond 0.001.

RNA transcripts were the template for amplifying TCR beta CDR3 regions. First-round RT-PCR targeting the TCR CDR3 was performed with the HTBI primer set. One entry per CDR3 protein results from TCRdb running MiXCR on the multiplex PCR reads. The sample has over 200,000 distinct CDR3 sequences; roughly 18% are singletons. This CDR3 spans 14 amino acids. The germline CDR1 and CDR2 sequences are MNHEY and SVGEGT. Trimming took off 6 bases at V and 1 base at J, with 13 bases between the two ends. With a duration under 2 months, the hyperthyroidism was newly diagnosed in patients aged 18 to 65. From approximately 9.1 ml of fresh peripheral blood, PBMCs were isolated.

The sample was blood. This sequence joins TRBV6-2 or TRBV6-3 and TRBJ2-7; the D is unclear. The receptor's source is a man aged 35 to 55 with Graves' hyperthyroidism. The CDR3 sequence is CASRPIRRSYEQYF. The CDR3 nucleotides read TGTGCCAGCAGGCCCATCCGAAGGTCCTACGAGCAGTACTTC.